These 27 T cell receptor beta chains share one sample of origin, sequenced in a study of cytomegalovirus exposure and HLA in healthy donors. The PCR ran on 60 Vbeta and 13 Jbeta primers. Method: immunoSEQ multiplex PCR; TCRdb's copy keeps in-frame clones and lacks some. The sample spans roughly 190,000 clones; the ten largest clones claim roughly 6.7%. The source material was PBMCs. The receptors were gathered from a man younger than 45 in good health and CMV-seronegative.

The CDR3 spells CSVGTESNQPQHF. In DNA, the CDR3 is TGCAGCGTTGGAACAGAAAGCAATCAGCCCCAGCATTTT. This chain uses TRBV29-1 with TRBJ1-5; the D is unclear. CDR1 and CDR2 (germline): SQVTM, ANQGSEA. There are 13 residues in the CDR3. Trimming removed 4 bases from V and 1 base from J, with 8 bases in between.

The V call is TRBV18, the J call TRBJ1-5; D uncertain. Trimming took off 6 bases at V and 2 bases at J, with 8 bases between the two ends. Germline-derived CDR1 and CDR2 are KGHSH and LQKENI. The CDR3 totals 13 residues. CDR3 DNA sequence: TGTGCCAGCTCCATCCGAGGCAATCAGCCCCAGCATTTT. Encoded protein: CASSIRGNQPQHF.

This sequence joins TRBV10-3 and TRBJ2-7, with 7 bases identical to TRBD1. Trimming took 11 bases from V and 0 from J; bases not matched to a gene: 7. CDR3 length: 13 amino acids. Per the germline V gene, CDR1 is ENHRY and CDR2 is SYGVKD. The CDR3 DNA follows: TGTGCCGCCCGGGACAGCTACTCCTACGAGCAGTACTTC. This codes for CAARDSYSYEQYF.

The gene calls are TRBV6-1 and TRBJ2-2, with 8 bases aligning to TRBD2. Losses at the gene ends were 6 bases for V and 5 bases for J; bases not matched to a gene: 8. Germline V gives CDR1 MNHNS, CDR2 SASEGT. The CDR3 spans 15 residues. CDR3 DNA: TGTGCCAGCAGCCAAGCGGGAGCAAGGACCGGGGAGCTGTTTTTT. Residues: CASSQAGARTGELFF.

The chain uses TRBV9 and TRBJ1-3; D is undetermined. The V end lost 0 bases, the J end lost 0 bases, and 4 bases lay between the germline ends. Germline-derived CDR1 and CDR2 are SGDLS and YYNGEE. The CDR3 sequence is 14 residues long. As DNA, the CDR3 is TGTGCCAGCAGCGTAGACTCCTCTGGAAACACCATATATTTT. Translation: CASSVDSSGNTIYF.

The CDR3 coding sequence is TGTGCCAGCCACCACAGGGGGGGCTACAATGAGCAGTTCTTC. Encoded protein: CASHHRGGYNEQFF. The genes are TRBV11-2 and TRBJ2-1; a possible D gene is TRBD1 (8 bases). Trimming removed 8 bases at V and 3 bases at J, with 14 bases between. CDR3 length equals 14 residues. CDR1 is SGHAT, CDR2 FQNNGV, per germline.

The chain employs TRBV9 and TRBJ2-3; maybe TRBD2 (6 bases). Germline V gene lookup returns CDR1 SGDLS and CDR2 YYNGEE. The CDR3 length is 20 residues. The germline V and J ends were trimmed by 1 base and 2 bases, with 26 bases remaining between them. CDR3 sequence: CASSVSLAASEPSHTDTQYF. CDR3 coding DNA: TGTGCCAGCAGCGTAAGTCTGGCGGCTAGCGAACCCTCCCACACAGATACGCAGTATTTT.

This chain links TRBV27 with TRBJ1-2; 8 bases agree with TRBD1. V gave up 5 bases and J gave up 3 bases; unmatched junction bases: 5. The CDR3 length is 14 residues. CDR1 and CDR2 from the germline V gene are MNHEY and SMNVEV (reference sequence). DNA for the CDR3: TGTGCCAGCAGTCCCGGACAGGGAGACTATGGCTACACCTTC. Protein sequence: CASSPGQGDYGYTF.

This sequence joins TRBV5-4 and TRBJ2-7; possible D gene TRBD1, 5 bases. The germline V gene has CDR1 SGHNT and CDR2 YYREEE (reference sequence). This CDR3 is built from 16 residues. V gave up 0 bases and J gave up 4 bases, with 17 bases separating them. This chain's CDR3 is CASSLGGHGTGYEQYF. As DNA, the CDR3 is TGTGCCAGCAGCTTGGGCGGACACGGAACAGGTTACGAGCAGTACTTC.

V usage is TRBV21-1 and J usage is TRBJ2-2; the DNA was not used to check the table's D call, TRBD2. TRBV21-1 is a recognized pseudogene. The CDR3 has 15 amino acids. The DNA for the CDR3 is TGTGCCAGCAGCAAAACAGCGGGGAACACCGGGGAGCTGTTTTTT. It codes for CASSKTAGNTGELFF.

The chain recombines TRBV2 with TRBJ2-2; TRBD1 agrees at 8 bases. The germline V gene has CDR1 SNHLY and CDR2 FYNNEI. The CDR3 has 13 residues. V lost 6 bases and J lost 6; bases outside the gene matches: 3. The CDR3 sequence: CASRATGAGELFF. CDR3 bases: TGTGCCAGCAGGGCGACAGGGGCCGGGGAGCTGTTTTTT.

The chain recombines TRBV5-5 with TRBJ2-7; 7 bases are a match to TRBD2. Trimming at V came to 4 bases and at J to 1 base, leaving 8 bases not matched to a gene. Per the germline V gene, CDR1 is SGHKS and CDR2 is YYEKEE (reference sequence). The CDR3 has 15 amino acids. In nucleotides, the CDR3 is TGTGCCAGCAGCGGGAGGGCAGTTGAGTCCTACGAGCAGTACTTC. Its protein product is CASSGRAVESYEQYF.

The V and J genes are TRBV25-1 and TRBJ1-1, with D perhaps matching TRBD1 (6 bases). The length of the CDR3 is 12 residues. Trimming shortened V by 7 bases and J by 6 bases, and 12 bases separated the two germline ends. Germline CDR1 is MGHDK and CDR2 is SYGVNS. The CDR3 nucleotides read TGTGCCAGCAACGGACAGTTAGCTGAAGCTTTCTTT. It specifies CASNGQLAEAFF.

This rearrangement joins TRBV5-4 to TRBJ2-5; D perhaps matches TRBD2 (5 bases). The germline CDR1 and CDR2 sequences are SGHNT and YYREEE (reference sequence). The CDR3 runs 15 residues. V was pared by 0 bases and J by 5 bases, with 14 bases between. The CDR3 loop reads CASSLVDPQRETQYF. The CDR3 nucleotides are TGTGCCAGCAGCTTGGTTGACCCCCAGCGGGAGACCCAGTACTTC.

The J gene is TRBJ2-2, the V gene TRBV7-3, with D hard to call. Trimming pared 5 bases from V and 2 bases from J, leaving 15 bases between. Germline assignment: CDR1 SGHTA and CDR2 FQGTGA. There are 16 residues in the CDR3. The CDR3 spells CASSPETTINTGELFF. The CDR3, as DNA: TGTGCCAGCAGCCCAGAAACTACTATAAACACCGGGGAGCTGTTTTTT.

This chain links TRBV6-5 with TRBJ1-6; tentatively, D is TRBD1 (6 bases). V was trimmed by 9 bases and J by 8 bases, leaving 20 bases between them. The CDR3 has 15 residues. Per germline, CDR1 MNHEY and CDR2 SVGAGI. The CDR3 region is CARGPGAPRHSPLHF. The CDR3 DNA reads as TGTGCCAGAGGCCCAGGGGCGCCCAGACATTCACCCCTCCACTTT.

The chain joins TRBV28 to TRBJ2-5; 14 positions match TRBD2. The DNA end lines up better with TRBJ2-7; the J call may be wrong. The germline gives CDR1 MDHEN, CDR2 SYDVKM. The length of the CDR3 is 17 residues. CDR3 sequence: CASSPPGLAGAVYEQYF. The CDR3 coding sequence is TGTGCCAGCAGTCCTCCGGGACTAGCGGGAGCGGTTTACGAGCAGTACTTC.

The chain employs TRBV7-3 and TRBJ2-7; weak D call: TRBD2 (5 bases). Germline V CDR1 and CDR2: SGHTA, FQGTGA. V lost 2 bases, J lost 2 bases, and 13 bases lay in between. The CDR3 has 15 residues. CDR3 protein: CASSLGGSAAYEQYF. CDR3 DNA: TGTGCCAGCAGCTTAGGTGGCTCAGCGGCCTACGAGCAGTACTTC.

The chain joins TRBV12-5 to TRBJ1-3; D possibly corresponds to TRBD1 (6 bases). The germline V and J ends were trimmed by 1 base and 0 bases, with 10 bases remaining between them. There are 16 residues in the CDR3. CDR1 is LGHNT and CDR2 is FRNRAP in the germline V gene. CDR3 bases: TGTGCTAGTGGTTTGGGGGACACTATCTCTGGAAACACCATATATTTT. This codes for CASGLGDTISGNTIYF.

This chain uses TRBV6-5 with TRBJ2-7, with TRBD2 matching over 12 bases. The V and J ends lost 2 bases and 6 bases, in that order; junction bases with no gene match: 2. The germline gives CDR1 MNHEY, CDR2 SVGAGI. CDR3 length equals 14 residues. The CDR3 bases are TGTGCCAGCAGTTACCTAGCGGGAGGGAGCGAGCAGTACTTC. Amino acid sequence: CASSYLAGGSEQYF.

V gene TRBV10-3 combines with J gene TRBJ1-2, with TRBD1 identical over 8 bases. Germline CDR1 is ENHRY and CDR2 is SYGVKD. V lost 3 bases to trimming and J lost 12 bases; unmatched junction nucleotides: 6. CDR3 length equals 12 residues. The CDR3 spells CAISEGQGGHTF. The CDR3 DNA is TGTGCCATCAGTGAAGGACAGGGTGGGCACACCTTC.

The CDR3 nucleotides read TGTGCCAGCAGCAAGGAAACAGGGGTGAGCAATCAGCCCCAGCATTTT. Its translation: CASSKETGVSNQPQHF. The rearrangement links TRBV11-2 to TRBJ1-5, with 7 bases matching TRBD1. The germline V gene encodes CDR1 SGHAT and CDR2 FQNNGV. V lost 5 bases to trimming and J lost 1 base; unmatched junction nucleotides: 8. The CDR3 is 16 amino acids.

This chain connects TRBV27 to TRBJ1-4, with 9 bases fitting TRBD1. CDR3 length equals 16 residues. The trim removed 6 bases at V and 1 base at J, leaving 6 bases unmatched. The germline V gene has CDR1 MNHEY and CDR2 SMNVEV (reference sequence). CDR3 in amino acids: CASRTHRGRTNEKLFF. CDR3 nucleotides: TGTGCCAGCAGAACTCACAGGGGGCGAACTAATGAAAAACTGTTTTTT.

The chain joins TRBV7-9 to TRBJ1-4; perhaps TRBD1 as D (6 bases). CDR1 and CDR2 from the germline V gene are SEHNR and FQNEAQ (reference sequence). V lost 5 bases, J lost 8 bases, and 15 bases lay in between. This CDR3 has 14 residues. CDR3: CASSIQGSGEKLFF. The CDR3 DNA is TGTGCCAGCAGCATACAGGGTTCTGGGGAAAAACTGTTTTTT.

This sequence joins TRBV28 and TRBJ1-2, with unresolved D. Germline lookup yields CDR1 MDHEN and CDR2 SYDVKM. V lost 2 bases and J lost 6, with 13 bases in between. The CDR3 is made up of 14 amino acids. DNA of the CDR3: TGTGCCAGCAGTTTACCCGCGAGGGATGATGGCTACACCTTC. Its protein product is CASSLPARDDGYTF.

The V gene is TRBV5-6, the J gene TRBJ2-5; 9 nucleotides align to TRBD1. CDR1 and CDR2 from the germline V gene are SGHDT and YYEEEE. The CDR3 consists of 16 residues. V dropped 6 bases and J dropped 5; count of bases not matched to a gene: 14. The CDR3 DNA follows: TGTGCCAGCACCATGGTGGGGACAGGGATTGGGGAGACCCAGTACTTC. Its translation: CASTMVGTGIGETQYF. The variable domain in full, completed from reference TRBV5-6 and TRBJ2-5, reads DAGVTQSPTHLIKTRGQQVTLRCSPKSGHDTVSWYQQALGQGPQFIFQYYEEEERQRGNFPDRFSGHQFPNYSSELNVNALLLGDSALYLCASTMVGTGIGETQYFGPGTRLLVL.

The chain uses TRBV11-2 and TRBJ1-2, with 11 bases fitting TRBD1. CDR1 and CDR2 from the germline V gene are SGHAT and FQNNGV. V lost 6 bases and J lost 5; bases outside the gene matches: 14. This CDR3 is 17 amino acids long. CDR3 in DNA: TGTGCCAGCAGACCCGGGGACAGGGGGGCCGTGGGGTATGGCTACACCTTC. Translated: CASRPGDRGAVGYGYTF. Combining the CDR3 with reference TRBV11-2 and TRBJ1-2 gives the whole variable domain EAGVAQSPRYKIIEKRQSVAFWCNPISGHATLYWYQQILGQGPKLLIQFQNNGVVDDSQLPKDRFSAERLKGVDSTLKIQPAKLEDSAVYLCASRPGDRGAVGYGYTFGSGTRLTVV.